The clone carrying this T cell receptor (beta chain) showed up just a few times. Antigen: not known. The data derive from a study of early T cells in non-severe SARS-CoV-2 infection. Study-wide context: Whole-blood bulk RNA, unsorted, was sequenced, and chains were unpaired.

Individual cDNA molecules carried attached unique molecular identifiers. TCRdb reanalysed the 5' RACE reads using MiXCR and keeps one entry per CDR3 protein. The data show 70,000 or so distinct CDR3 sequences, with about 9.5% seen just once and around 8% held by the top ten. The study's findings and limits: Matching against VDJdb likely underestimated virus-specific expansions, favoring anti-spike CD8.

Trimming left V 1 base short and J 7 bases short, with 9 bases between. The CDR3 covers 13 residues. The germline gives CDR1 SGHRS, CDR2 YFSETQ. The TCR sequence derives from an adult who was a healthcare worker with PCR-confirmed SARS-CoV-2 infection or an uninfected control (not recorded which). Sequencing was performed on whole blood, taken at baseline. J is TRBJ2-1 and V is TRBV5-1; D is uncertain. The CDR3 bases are TGCGCCAGCAGCTTGTATGAGTGGAATGAGCAGTTCTTC. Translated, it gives CASSLYEWNEQFF.